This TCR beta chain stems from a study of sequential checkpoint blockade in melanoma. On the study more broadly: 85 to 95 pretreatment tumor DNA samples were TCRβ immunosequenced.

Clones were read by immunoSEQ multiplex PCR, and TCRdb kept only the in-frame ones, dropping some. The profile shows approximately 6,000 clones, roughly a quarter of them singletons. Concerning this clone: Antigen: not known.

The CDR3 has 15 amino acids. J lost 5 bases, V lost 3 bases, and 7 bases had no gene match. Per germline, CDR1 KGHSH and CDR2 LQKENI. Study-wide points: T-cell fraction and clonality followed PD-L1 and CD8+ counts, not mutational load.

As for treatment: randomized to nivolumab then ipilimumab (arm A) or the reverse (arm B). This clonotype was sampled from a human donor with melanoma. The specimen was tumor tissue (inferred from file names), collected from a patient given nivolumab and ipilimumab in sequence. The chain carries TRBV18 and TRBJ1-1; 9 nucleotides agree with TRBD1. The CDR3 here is CASSPRQGGETEAFF. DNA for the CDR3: TGTGCCAGCTCACCGAGACAGGGGGGAGAGACTGAAGCTTTCTTT.